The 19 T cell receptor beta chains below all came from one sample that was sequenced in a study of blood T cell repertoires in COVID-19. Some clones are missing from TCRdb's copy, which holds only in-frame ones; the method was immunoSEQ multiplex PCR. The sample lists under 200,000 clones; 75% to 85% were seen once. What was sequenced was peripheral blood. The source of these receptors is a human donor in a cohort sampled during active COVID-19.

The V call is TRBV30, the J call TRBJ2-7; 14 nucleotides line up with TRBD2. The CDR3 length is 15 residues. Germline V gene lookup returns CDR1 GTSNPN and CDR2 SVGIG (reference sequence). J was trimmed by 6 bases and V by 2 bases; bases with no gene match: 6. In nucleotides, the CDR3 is TGTGCCTGGAGTTGTGATGGACTAGCGGGAGGCGAGCAGTACTTC. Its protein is CAWSCDGLAGGEQYF.

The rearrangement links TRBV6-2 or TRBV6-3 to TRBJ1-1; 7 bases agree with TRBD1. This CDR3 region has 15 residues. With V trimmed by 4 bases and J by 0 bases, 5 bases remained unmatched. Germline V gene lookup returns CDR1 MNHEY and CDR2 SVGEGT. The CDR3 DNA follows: TGTGCCAGCAGTTTAACAGGGGACTTGAACACTGAAGCTTTCTTT. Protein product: CASSLTGDLNTEAFF.

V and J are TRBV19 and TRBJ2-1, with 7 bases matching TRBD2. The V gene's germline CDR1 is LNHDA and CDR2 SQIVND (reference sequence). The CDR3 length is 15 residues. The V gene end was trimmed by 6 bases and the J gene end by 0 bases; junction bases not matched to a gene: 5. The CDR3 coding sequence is TGTGCCAGTAGCCCCGGGAGGCGCTCCTACAATGAGCAGTTCTTC. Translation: CASSPGRRSYNEQFF.

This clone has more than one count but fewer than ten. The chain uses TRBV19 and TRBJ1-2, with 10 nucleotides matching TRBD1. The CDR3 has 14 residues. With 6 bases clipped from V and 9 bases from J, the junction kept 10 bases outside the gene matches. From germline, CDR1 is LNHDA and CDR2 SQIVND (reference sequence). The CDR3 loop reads CASRKSGTGASYTF. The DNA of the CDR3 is TGTGCCAGTAGGAAGTCCGGGACAGGGGCGAGCTACACCTTC.

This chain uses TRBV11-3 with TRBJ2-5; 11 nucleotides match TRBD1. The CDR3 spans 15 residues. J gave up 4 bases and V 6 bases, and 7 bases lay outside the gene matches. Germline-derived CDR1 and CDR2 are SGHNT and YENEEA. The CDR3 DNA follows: TGTGCCAGCAGTTTTGGACAGGGGGCCCGAGAGACCCAGTACTTC. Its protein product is CASSFGQGARETQYF.

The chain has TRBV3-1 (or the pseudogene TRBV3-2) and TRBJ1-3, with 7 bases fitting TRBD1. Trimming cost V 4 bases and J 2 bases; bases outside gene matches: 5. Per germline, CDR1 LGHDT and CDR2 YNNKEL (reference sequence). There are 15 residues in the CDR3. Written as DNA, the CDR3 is TGTGCCAGCAGCCTAGGACAGGCGGCTGGAAACACCATATATTTT. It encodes CASSLGQAAGNTIYF.

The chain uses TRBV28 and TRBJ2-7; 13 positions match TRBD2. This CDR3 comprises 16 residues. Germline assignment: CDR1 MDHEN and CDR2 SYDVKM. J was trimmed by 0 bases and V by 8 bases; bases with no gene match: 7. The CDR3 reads CASVGLAGRSSYEQYF. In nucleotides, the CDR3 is TGTGCCAGCGTGGGACTAGCGGGAAGGAGCTCCTACGAGCAGTACTTC.

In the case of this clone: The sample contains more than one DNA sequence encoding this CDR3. The CDR3 DNA follows: TGTGCCAGCAGCTTAGGATCTAGCTCCTACGAGCAGTACTTC. Translating it yields CASSLGSSSYEQYF. The chain is built from TRBV5-6 and TRBJ2-7; no definite D call. Trimming cost V 2 bases and J 0 bases, with 9 bases left between them. The germline V gene has CDR1 SGHDT and CDR2 YYEEEE. The CDR3 totals 14 residues.

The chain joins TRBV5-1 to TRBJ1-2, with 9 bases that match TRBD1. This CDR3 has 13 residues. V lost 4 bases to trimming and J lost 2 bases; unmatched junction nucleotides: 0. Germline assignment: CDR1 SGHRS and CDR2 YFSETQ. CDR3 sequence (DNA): TGCGCCAGCAGCGGGACAGGGAACTATGGCTACACCTTC. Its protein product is CASSGTGNYGYTF.

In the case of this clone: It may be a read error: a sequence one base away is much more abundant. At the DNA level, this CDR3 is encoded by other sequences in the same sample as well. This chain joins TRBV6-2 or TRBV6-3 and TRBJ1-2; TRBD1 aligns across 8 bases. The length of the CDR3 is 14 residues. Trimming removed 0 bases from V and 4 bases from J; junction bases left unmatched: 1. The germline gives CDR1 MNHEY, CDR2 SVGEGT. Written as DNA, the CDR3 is TGTGCCAGCAGTTACTCCGGACAGGGCTATGGCTACACCTTC. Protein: CASSYSGQGYGYTF.

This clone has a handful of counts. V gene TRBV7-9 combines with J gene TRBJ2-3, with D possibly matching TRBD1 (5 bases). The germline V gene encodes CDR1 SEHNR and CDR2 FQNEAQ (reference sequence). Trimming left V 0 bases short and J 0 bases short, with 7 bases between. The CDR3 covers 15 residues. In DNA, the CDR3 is TGTGCCAGCAGCTTAGCAGGGGCTAGCACAGATACGCAGTATTTT. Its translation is CASSLAGASTDTQYF.

CDR3 residues: CASSQSTGKVYNEQFF. The CDR3 DNA sequence: TGCGCCAGCAGTCAATCGACAGGGAAAGTTTACAATGAGCAGTTCTTC. The chain joins TRBV23-1 to TRBJ2-1, with 7 nucleotides matching TRBD1. TRBV23-1 falls under the ORF class, with uncertain function. V shed 0 bases and J 4 bases; nucleotides not matched to a gene: 6. CDR3 length equals 16 residues.

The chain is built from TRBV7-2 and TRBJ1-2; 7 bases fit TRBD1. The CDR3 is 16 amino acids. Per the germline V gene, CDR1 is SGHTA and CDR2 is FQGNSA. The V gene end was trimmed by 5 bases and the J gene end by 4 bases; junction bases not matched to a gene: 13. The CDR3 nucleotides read TGTGCCAGCAGCATGGGGAACAGGGGTGTTACCTATGGCTACACCTTC. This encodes CASSMGNRGVTYGYTF. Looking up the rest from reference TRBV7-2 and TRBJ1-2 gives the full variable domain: GAGVSQSPSNKVTEKGKDVELRCDPISGHTALYWYRQSLGQGLEFLIYFQGNSAPDKSGLPSDRFSAERTGGSVSTLTIQRTQQEDSAVYLCASSMGNRGVTYGYTFGSGTRLTVV.

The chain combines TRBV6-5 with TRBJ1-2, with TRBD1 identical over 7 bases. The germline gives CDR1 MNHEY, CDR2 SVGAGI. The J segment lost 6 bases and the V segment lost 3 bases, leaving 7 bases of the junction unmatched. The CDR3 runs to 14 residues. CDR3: CASSYGSRGDGYTF. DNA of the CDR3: TGTGCCAGCAGTTATGGGAGCAGGGGGGATGGCTACACCTTC.

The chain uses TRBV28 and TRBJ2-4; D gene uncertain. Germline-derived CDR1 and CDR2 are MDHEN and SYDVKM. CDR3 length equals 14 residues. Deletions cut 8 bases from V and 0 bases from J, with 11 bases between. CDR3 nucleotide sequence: TGTGCCAGCTCCCAAAGGAGAGCCAAAAACATTCAGTACTTC. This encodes CASSQRRAKNIQYF.

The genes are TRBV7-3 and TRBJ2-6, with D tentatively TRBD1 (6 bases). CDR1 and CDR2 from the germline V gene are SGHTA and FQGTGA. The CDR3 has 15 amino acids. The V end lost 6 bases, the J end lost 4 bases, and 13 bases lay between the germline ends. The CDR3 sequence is CASSPDSTGANVLTF. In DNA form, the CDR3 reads TGTGCCAGCAGTCCGGACAGTACAGGGGCCAACGTCCTGACTTTC. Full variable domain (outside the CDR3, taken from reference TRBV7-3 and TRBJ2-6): GAGVSQTPSNKVTEKGKYVELRCDPISGHTALYWYRQSLGQGPEFLIYFQGTGAADDSGLPNDRFFAVRPEGSVSTLKIQRTERGDSAVYLCASSPDSTGANVLTFGAGSRLTVL.

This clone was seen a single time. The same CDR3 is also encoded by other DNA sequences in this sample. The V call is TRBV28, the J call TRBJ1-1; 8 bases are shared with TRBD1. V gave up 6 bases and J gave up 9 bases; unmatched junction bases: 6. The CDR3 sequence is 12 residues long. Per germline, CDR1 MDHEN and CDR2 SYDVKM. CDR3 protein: CASSLGQGKAFF. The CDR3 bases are TGTGCCAGCAGCTTAGGACAGGGAAAAGCTTTCTTT. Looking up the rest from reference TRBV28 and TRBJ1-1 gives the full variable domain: DVKVTQSSRYLVKRTGEKVFLECVQDMDHENMFWYRQDPGLGLRLIYFSYDVKMKEKGDIPEGYSVSREKKERFSLILESASTNQTSMYLCASSLGQGKAFFGQGTRLTVV.

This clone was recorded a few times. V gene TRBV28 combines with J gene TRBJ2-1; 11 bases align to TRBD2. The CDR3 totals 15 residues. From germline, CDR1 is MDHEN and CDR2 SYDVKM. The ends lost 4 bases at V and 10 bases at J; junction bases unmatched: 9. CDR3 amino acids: CASSSTSGGLHEQFF. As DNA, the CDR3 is TGTGCCAGCAGTTCCACTAGCGGGGGACTACACGAGCAGTTCTTC.

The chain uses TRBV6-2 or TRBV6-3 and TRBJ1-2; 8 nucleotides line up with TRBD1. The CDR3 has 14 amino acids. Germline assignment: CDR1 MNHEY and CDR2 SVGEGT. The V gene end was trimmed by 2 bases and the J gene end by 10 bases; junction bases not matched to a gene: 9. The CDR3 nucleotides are TGTGCCAGCAGTTACCATTCGGACAGGGTCGACTACACCTTC. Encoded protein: CASSYHSDRVDYTF.